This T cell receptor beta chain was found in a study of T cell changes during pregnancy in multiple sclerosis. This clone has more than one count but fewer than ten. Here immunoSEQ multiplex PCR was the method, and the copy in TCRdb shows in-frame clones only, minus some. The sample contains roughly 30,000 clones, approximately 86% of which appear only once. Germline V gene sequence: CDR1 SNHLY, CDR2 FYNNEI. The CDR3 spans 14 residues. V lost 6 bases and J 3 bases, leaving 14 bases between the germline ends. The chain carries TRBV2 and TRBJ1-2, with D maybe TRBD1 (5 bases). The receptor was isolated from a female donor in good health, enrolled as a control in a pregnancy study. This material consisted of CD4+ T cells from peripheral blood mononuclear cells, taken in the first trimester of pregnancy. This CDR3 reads CASRPTENHYGYTF. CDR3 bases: TGTGCCAGCAGACCGACAGAAAACCACTATGGCTACACCTTC.